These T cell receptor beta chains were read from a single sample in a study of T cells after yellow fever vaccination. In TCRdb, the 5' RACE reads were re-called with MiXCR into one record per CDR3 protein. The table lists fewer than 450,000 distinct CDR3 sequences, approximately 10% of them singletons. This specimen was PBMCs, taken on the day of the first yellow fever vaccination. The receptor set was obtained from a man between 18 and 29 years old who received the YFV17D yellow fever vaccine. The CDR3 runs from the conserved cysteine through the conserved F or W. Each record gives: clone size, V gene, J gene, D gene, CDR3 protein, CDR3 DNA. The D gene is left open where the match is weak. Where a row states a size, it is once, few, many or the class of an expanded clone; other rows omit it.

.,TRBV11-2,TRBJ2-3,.,CASRGKNTDTQYF,TGTGCCAGCCGCGGGAAGAACACAGATACGCAGTATTTT
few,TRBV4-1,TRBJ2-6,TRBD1,CASSQQTGGVAGANVLTF,TGCGCCAGCAGCCAGCAGACAGGGGGAGTAGCGGGGGCCAACGTCCTGACTTTC
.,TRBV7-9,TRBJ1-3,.,CASSSSDRLIGNTIYF,TGTGCCAGCAGCTCTTCAGACAGATTAATTGGAAACACCATATATTTT
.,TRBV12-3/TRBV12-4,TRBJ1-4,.,CASSLIQGEKLFF,TGTGCCAGCAGTTTAATCCAAGGAGAAAAACTGTTTTTT
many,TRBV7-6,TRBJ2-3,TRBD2,CASSLAFLAGGQDTQYF,TGTGCCAGCAGCTTAGCGTTTCTAGCGGGGGGCCAGGATACGCAGTATTTT
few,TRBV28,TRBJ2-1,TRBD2,CASSLSRKRGNEQFF,TGTGCCAGCAGTTTATCGCGAAAGCGGGGCAATGAGCAGTTCTTC
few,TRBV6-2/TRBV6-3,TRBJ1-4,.,CASSYHRYGKEKLFF,TGTGCCAGCAGTTACCACCGGTACGGCAAAGAAAAACTGTTTTTT
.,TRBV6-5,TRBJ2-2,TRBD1,CASSSDRANTGELFF,TGTGCCAGCAGTTCGGACAGGGCGAACACCGGGGAGCTGTTTTTT
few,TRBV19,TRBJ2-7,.,CASSLGVSREQYF,TGTGCCAGTAGTCTGGGGGTCTCACGCGAGCAGTACTTC
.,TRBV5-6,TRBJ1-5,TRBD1,CASSSQGQARGERAQHF,TGTGCCAGCAGCTCCCAAGGACAGGCCAGGGGTGAACGGGCCCAGCATTTT
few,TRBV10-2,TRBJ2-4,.,CASTPGVKNIQYF,TGCGCCAGCACCCCGGGAGTCAAAAACATTCAGTACTTC
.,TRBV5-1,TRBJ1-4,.,CASSPDFGVELFF,TGCGCCAGCAGCCCAGACTTCGGTGTGGAACTGTTTTTT
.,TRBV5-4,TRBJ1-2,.,CASRGTGVNYGYTF,TGTGCCAGCAGGGGCACGGGGGTGAACTATGGCTACACCTTC
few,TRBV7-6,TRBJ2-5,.,CASSKNLRGKETQYF,TGTGCCAGCAGCAAGAACTTACGCGGGAAAGAGACCCAGTACTTC
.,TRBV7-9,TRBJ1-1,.,CASSLAGAPYTLEAFF,TGTGCCAGCAGCTTAGCAGGGGCCCCCTACACCCTTGAAGCTTTCTTT
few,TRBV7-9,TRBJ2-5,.,CASSRPGTPHAGTQYF,TGTGCCAGCAGCCGACCCGGGACTCCGCATGCAGGGACCCAGTACTTC
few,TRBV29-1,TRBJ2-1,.,CSVGGYSYNEQFF,TGCAGCGTTGGGGGGTACTCCTACAATGAGCAGTTCTTC
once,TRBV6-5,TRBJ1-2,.,CASSYIGLGRNYGYTF,TGTGCCAGCAGTTATATCGGTTTGGGGAGGAACTATGGCTACACCTTC
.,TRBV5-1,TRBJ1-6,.,CASSWEEGPNSPLHF,TGCGCCAGCAGCTGGGAGGAAGGACCGAATTCACCCCTCCACTTT
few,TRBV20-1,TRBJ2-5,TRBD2,CSAQTMRTSETQYF,TGCAGTGCTCAGACGATGAGGACTAGTGAGACCCAGTACTTC
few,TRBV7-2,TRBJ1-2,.,CASSLDENYGYTF,TGTGCCAGCAGCTTAGATGAGAACTATGGCTACACCTTC
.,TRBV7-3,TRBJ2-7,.,CASSPNRGYEQYF,TGTGCCAGCAGCCCGAATCGAGGGTACGAGCAGTACTTC
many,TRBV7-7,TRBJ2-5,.,CASSLRRGSEETQYF,TGTGCCAGCAGCTTACGCCGGGGGTCCGAAGAGACCCAGTACTTC
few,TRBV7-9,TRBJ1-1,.,CASSLAVVDNTEAFF,TGTGCCAGCAGCTTAGCGGTCGTAGATAACACTGAAGCTTTCTTT
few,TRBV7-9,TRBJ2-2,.,CASSAESGELFF,TGTGCCAGCAGCGCAGAGTCCGGGGAGCTGTTTTTT
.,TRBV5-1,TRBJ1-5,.,CASSPGTVSNQPQHF,TGCGCCAGCAGCCCCGGGACTGTTAGCAATCAGCCCCAGCATTTT
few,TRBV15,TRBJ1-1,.,CATSRERGMTEAFF,TGTGCCACCAGCAGAGAAAGGGGGATGACTGAAGCTTTCTTT
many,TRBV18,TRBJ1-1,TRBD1,CASSPGTGGYTEAFF,TGTGCCAGCTCACCAGGGACAGGGGGATACACTGAAGCTTTCTTT
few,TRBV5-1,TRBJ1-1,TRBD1,CASTGTGNSDTEAFF,TGCGCCAGCACGGGGACAGGGAATTCTGACACTGAAGCTTTCTTT
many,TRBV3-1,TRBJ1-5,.,CASSPSGGSNQPQHF,TGTGCCAGCAGCCCTTCTGGGGGGTCGAATCAGCCCCAGCATTTT
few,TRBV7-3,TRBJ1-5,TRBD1,CASRDRANQPHHF,TGTGCCAGCAGGGACAGGGCGAATCAGCCCCACCATTTT
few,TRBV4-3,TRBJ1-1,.,CASSQDRRDEAFF,TGCGCCAGCAGCCAAGATAGGAGAGATGAAGCTTTCTTT
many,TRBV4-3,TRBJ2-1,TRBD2,CASSQDWDAGGIYNEQFF,TGCGCCAGCAGCCAAGATTGGGACGCGGGGGGAATATACAATGAGCAGTTCTTC
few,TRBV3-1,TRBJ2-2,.,CASSHLGGTGELFF,TGTGCCAGCAGCCACCTCGGGGGTACCGGGGAGCTGTTTTTT
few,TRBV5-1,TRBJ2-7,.,CASSLGLGQVRYEQYF,TGCGCCAGCAGCTTGGGTTTAGGGCAGGTTCGCTACGAGCAGTACTTC
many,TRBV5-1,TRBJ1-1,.,CASSLVQEMNTEAFF,TGCGCCAGCAGCTTGGTCCAGGAAATGAACACTGAAGCTTTCTTT